The next 6 T cell receptor beta chains were all read from a single sample in a study of T cell responses to AZD1222 COVID-19 vaccine. Produced via immunoSEQ multiplex PCR; TCRdb's table is partial and in-frame only. This sample has 65,000 to 85,000 clones, with around four fifths found just once. This material consisted of peripheral blood, taken on day 0 of AZD1222 vaccination. Receptors were obtained from an adult in good health.

CDR3 loop: CASSTGAGTTYGYTF. CDR3 nucleotides: TGTGCCAGCAGCACGGGGGCAGGAACTACCTATGGCTACACCTTC. The rearrangement joins TRBV9 to TRBJ1-2, with D possibly being TRBD1 (6 bases). Trimming took 4 bases from V and 4 from J, leaving 17 bases between them. Germline assignment: CDR1 SGDLS and CDR2 YYNGEE. The CDR3 is 15 amino acids.

This chain joins TRBV2 and TRBJ1-1; no clear D. Germline values: CDR1 SNHLY, CDR2 FYNNEI. The CDR3 runs to 14 residues. Trimming removed 0 bases from V and 6 bases from J, with 11 bases in between. The CDR3 bases are TGTGCCAGCAGTGAAGCGCTGGGCTGGGCTGAAGCTTTCTTT. Protein: CASSEALGWAEAFF.

The chain's CDR3 is CASSQDHLLQGVSTEAFF. DNA of the CDR3: TGCGCCAGCAGCCAAGACCACTTACTTCAGGGAGTAAGTACTGAAGCTTTCTTT. The gene calls are TRBV4-3 and TRBJ1-1; tentative D call: TRBD1 (5 bases). Germline CDR1 reads LGHNA; CDR2 reads YSLEER. Deletions cut 0 bases from V and 5 bases from J, with 22 bases between. The CDR3 is 18 amino acids.

The chain employs TRBV6-2 or TRBV6-3 and TRBJ2-2; D call uncertain. V was clipped by 5 bases and J by 3 bases, with 7 bases between them. Germline V gene data show CDR1 as MNHEY and CDR2 as SVGEGT. CDR3 length: 13 amino acids. In DNA form, the CDR3 reads TGTGCCAGCAGTAATACGGACACCGGGGAGCTGTTTTTT. Its translation: CASSNTDTGELFF.

This chain links TRBV2 with TRBJ2-3; tentatively, D is TRBD2 (5 bases). This CDR3 is 12 amino acids long. V lost 7 bases and J lost 4, with 9 bases in between. Germline V lookup: CDR1 SNHLY, CDR2 FYNNEI. The CDR3 loop reads CASNGGADTQYF. The CDR3 DNA reads as TGTGCCAGCAACGGAGGAGCAGATACGCAGTATTTT.

The chain combines TRBV7-2 with TRBJ2-1, with 10 positions matching TRBD2. V dropped 5 bases and J dropped 3; count of bases not matched to a gene: 7. This CDR3 spans 16 amino acids. In germline, CDR1 is SGHTA, CDR2 FQGNSA. Here the CDR3 DNA reads TGTGCCAGCAGCCCCGAAGCGGGAGGGTTCTACAATGAGCAGTTCTTC. Protein product: CASSPEAGGFYNEQFF.